Here is one T cell receptor beta chain with its context. Its antigen is still unknown. cDNA was made by 5'RACE with 10-nucleotide random UMIs. In TCRdb, the 5' RACE reads were re-called with MiXCR into one record per CDR3 protein. The sample contains fewer than 20,000 distinct CDR3 sequences, 27% of which appear only once. These data are taken from a study of neurological immune-mediated disorders. Study conclusions and caveats: The greatest TCR clonal expansion appeared in HTLV-1-associated myelopathy and the smallest, falling below healthy controls, in multiple sclerosis. Expanded clones shared no identical CDR3 amino acid sequences across subjects, which suggested private TCR-beta repertoires in all groups.

Trimming shortened V by 3 bases and J by 1 base, and 8 bases separated the two germline ends. The CDR3 has 13 amino acids. Germline V gene sequence: CDR1 DFQATT, CDR2 SNEGSKA (reference sequence). The chain has TRBV20-1 and TRBJ2-3; weak D call: TRBD1 (5 bases). Sequencing was carried out using PBMCs. The origin of this receptor is a man between 50 and 59 years old with HTLV-1-associated myelopathy (HAM/TSP). The CDR3 loop is CSASLRGTDTQYF. DNA of the CDR3: TGCAGTGCTAGTCTCAGGGGCACAGATACGCAGTATTTT.